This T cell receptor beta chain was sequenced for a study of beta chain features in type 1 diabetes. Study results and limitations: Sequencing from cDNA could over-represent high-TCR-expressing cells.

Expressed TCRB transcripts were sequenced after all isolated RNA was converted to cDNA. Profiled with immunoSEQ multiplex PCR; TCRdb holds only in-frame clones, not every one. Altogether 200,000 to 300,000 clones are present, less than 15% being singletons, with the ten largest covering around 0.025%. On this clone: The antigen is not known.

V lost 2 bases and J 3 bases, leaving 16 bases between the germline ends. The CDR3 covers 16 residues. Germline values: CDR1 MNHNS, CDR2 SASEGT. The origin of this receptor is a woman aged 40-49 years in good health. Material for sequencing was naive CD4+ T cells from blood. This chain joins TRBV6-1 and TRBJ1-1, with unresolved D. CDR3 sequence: CASSERAGRTYTEAFF. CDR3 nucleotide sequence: TGTGCCAGCAGTGAACGGGCTGGGAGGACCTACACTGAAGCTTTCTTT.